This TCR beta chain came from a study of shared clonotypes between healthy human individuals. Study overall: Per-donor plates numbered three CD4 naive, three CD4 memory, two CD8 naive and one CD8 memory. Findings and limits, study-wide: Naive subsets generally exceeded memory subsets in estimated richness. Blood was the only sampled material, and tissue repertoires likely differ.

About this clone itself: Its antigen remains unknown.

V was pared by 0 bases and J by 5 bases, with 3 bases of the junction left unmatched. Germline V gene sequence: CDR1 LGHNA, CDR2 YSLEER. The length of the CDR3 is 15 residues. In the source study's methods: ImmunoSEQ gave junction-only sequences without quality scores, so filtering differed. Here immunoSEQ multiplex PCR was the method, and the copy in TCRdb shows in-frame clones only, minus some. The V and J calls and the clone size are those of that table, but D and trimming were determined from the DNA. Among roughly 2,000,000 clones listed, approximately 94% were seen once. The naive CD8 population came from CD45RO-negative cells selected for CCR7, without terminally differentiated effector memory CD45RA+ cells.

Sequencing was performed on naive CD8+ T cells sorted from blood. The chain links TRBV4-3 to TRBJ2-7; 11 nucleotides match TRBD2. The clonotype comes from a man between 18 and 29 years old in good health. The CDR3 bases are TGCGCCAGCAGCCAAGATCAACTAGCGGGAGACGAGCAGTACTTC. This gives the protein CASSQDQLAGDEQYF.